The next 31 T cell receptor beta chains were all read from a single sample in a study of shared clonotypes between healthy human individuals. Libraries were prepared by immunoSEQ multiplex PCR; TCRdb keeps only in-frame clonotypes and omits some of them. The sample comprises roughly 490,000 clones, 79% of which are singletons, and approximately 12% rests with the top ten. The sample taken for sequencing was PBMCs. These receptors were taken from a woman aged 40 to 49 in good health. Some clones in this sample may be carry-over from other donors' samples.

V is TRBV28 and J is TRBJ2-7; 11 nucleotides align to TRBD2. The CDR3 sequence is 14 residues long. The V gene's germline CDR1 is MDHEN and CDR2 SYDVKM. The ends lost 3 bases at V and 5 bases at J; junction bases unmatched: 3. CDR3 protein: CASSFVTSGNEQYF. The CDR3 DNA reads TGTGCCAGCAGTTTCGTGACTAGCGGGAACGAGCAGTACTTC.

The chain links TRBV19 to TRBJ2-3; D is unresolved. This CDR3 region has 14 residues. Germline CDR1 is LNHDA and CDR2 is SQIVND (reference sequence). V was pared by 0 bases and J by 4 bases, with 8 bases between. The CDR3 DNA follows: TGTGCCAGTAGTATAGAGGTAGCCGCAGATACGCAGTATTTT. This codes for CASSIEVAADTQYF.

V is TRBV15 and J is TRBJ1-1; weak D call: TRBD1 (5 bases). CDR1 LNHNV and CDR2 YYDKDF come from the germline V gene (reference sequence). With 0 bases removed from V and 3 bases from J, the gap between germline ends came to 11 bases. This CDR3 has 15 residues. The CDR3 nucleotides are TGTGCCACCAGCAGAGAAGTCTCACAGGACACTGAAGCTTTCTTT. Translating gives CATSREVSQDTEAFF. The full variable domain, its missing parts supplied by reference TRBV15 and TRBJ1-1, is DAMVIQNPRYQVTQFGKPVTLSCSQTLNHNVMYWYQQKSSQAPKLLFHYYDKDFNNEADTPDNFQSRRPNTSFCFLDIRSPGLGDTAMYLCATSREVSQDTEAFFGQGTRLTVV.

In DNA form, the CDR3 reads TGTGCCAGCTCACAGGAACGGGTCGAGCAGTACTTC. Amino acids: CASSQERVEQYF. The chain employs TRBV18 and TRBJ2-7; D unclear. The CDR3 sequence is 12 residues long. V dropped 4 bases and J dropped 6 bases, with 10 bases sitting between them. The germline CDR1 and CDR2 sequences are KGHSH and LQKENI. Variable domain in full (rest from reference TRBV18 and TRBJ2-7): NAGVMQNPRHLVRRRGQEARLRCSPMKGHSHVYWYRQLPEEGLKFMVYLQKENIIDESGMPKERFSAEFPKEGPSILRIQQVVRGDSAAYFCASSQERVEQYFGPGTRLTVT.

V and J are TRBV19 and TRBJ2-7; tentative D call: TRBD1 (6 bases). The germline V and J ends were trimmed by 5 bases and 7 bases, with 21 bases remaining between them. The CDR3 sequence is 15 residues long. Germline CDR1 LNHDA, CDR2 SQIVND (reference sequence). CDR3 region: CASSSGAGTLWEQYF. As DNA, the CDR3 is TGTGCCAGTAGTTCAGGGGCAGGGACCCTTTGGGAGCAGTACTTC.

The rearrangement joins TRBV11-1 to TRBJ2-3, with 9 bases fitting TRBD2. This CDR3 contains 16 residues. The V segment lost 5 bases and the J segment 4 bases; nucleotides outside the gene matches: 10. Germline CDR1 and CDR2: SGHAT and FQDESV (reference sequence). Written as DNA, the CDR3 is TGTGCCAGCAGCCGGGGACTAGCCCATAAGGCAGATACGCAGTATTTT. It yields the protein CASSRGLAHKADTQYF.

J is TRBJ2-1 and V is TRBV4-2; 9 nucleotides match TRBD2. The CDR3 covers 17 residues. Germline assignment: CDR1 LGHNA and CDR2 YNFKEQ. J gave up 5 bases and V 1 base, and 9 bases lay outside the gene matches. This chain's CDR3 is CASSQGSAGGKDNEQFF. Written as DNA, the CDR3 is TGTGCCAGCAGCCAAGGATCTGCGGGAGGGAAGGACAATGAGCAGTTCTTC.

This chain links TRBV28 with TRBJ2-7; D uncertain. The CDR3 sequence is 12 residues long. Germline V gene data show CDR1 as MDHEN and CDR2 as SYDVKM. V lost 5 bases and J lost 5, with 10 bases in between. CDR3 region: CASSTSGHEQYF. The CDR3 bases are TGTGCCAGCAGTACCTCGGGTCACGAGCAGTACTTC.

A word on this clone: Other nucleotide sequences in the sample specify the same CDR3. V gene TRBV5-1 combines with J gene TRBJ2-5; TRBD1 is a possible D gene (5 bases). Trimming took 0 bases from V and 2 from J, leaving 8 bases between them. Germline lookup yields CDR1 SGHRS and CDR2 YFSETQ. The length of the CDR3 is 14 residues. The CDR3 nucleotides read TGCGCCAGCAGCTTGGGACAGAATCAAGAGACCCAGTACTTC. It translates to CASSLGQNQETQYF.

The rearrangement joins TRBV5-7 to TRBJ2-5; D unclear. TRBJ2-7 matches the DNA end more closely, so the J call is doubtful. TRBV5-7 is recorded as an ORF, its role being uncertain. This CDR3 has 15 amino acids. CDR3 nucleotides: TGTGCCAGCAGCTTGCGTTTTCTGGGTTCCTACGAGCAGTACTTC. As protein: CASSLRFLGSYEQYF.

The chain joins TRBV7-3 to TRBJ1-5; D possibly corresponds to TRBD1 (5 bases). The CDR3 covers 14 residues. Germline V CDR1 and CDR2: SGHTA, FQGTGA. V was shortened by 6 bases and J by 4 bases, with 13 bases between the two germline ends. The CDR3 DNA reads TGTGCCAGCAGTTACGGGACGGAGAATCAGCCCCAGCATTTT. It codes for CASSYGTENQPQHF.

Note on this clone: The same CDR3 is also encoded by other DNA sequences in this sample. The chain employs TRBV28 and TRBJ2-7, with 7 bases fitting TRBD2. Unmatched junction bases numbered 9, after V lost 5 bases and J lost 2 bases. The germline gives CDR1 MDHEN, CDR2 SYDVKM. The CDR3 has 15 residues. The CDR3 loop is CASSPPGTTAYEQYF. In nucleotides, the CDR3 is TGTGCCAGCAGTCCCCCCGGGACTACAGCCTACGAGCAGTACTTC. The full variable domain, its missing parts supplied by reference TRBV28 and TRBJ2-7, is DVKVTQSSRYLVKRTGEKVFLECVQDMDHENMFWYRQDPGLGLRLIYFSYDVKMKEKGDIPEGYSVSREKKERFSLILESASTNQTSMYLCASSPPGTTAYEQYFGPGTRLTVT.

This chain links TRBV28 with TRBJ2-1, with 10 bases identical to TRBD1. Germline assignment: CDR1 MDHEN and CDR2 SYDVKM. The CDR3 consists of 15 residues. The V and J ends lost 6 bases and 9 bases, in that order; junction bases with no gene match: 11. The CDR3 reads CASSAGTGVWGEQFF. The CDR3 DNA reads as TGTGCCAGCAGCGCCGGGACAGGGGTGTGGGGTGAGCAGTTCTTC. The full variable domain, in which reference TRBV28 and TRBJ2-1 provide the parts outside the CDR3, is DVKVTQSSRYLVKRTGEKVFLECVQDMDHENMFWYRQDPGLGLRLIYFSYDVKMKEKGDIPEGYSVSREKKERFSLILESASTNQTSMYLCASSAGTGVWGEQFFGPGTRLTVL.

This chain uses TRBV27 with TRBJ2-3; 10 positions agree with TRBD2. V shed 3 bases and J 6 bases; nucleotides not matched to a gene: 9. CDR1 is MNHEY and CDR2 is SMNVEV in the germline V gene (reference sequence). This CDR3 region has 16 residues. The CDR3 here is CASSFGLAEGVDTQYF. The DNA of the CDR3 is TGTGCCAGCAGTTTCGGACTAGCGGAGGGGGTGGATACGCAGTATTTT.

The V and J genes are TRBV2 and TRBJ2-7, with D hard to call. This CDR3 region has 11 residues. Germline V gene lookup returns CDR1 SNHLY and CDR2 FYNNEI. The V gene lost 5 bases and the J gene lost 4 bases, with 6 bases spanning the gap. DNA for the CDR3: TGTGCCAGCAGTACAAGTTACGAGCAGTACTTC. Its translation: CASSTSYEQYF.

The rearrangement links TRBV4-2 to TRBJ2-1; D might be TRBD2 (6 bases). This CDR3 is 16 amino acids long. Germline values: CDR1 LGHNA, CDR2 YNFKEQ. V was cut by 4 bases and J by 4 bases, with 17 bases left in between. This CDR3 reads CASSPRGVAEYNEQFF. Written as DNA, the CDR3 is TGTGCCAGCAGCCCCCGAGGGGTAGCGGAGTACAATGAGCAGTTCTTC.

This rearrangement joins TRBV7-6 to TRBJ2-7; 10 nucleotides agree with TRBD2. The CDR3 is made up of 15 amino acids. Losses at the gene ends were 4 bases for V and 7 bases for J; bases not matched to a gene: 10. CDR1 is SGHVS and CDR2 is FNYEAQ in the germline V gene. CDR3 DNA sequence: TGTGCCAGCAGCTCCGTTAGCGGGAGGTCGTGGGAGCAGTACTTC. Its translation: CASSSVSGRSWEQYF.

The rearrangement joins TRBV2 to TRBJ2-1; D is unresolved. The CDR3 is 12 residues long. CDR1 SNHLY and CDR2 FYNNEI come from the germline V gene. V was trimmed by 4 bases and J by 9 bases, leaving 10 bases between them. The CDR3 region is CASSVELAEQFF. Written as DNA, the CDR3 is TGTGCCAGCAGTGTTGAGTTAGCTGAGCAGTTCTTC.

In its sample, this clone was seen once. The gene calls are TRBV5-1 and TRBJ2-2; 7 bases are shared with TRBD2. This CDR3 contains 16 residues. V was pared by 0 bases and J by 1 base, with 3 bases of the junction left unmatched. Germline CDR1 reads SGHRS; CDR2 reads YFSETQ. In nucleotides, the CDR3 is TGCGCCAGCAGCTTGGTTTCTAGCGGGAACACCGGGGAGCTGTTTTTT. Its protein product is CASSLVSSGNTGELFF.

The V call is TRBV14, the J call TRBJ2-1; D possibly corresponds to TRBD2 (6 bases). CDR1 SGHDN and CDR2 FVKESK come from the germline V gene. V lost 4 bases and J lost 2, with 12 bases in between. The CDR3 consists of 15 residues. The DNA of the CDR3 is TGTGCCAGCAGCCGGACCGGGAGTCCCTACAATGAGCAGTTCTTC. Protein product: CASSRTGSPYNEQFF.

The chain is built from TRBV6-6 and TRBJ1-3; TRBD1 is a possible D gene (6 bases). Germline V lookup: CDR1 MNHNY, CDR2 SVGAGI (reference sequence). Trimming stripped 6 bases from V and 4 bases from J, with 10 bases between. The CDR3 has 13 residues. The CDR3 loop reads CASRRQDGNTIYF. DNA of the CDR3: TGTGCCAGCAGGCGACAGGACGGAAACACCATATATTTT.

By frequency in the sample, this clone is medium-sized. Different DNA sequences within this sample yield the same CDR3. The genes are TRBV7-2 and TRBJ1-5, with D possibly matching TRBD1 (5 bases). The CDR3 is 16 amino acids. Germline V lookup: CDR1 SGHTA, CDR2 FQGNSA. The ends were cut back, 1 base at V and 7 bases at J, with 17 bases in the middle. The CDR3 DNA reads TGTGCCAGCAGCTTAGTCTTGGGGGGGAATAACCAGCCCCAGCATTTT. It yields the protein CASSLVLGGNNQPQHF.

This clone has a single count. CDR3 DNA: TGTGCCAGCACGGACTTCCCTAGCGGAGACTACGAGCAGTACTTC. As protein: CASTDFPSGDYEQYF. The V and J genes are TRBV18 and TRBJ2-7, with 7 bases identical to TRBD2. CDR1 is KGHSH and CDR2 is LQKENI in the germline V gene. The CDR3 spans 15 residues. V gave up 8 bases and J gave up 3 bases; unmatched junction bases: 13. Full variable domain (outside the CDR3, taken from reference TRBV18 and TRBJ2-7): NAGVMQNPRHLVRRRGQEARLRCSPMKGHSHVYWYRQLPEEGLKFMVYLQKENIIDESGMPKERFSAEFPKEGPSILRIQQVVRGDSAAYFCASTDFPSGDYEQYFGPGTRLTVT.

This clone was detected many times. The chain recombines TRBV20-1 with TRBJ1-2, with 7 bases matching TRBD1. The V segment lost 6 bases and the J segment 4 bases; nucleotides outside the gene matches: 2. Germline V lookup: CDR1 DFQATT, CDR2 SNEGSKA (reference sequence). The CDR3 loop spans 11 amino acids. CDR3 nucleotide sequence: TGCAGTGCCTGGGACAGCTATGGCTACACCTTC. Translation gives CSAWDSYGYTF.

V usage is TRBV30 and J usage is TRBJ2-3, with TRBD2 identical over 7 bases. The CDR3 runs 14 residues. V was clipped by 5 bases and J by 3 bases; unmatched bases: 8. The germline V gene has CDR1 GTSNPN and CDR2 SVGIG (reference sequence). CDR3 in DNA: TGTGCCTGGCGGCGTGGCGGGAGTACAGATACGCAGTATTTT. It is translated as CAWRRGGSTDTQYF.

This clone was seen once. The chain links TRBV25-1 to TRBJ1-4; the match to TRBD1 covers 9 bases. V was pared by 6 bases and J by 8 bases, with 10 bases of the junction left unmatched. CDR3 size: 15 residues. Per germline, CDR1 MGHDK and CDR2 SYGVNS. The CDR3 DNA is TGTGCCAGCAGGAAACGGACAGGGGCAGGGGAAAAACTGTTTTTT. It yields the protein CASRKRTGAGEKLFF.

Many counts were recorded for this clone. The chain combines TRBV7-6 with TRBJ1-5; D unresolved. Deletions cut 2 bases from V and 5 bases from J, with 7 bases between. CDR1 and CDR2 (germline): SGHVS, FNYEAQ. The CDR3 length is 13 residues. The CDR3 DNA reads TGTGCCAGCAGCTTATGGGGTGATCAGCCCCAGCATTTT. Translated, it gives CASSLWGDQPQHF.

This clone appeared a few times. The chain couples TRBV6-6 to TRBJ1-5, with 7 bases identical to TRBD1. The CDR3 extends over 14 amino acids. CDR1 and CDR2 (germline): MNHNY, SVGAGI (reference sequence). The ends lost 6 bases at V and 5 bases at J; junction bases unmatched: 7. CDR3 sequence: CASSPSRGDQPQHF. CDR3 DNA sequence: TGTGCCAGCAGCCCCAGCAGGGGGGATCAGCCCCAGCATTTT.

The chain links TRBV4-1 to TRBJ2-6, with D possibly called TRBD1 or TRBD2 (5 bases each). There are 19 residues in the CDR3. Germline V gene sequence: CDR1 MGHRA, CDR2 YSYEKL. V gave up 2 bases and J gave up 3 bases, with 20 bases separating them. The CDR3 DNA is TGCGCCAGCAGCCAACAGGGCTTGGCCATTGGGAGTGGGGCCAACGTCCTGACTTTC. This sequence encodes CASSQQGLAIGSGANVLTF.

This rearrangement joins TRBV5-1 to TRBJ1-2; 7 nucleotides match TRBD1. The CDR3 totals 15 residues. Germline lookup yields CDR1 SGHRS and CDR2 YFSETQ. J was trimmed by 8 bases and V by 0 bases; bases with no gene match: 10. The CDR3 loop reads CASSLAPGGASGYTF. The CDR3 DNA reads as TGCGCCAGCAGCTTGGCGCCAGGGGGTGCGAGCGGCTACACCTTC.

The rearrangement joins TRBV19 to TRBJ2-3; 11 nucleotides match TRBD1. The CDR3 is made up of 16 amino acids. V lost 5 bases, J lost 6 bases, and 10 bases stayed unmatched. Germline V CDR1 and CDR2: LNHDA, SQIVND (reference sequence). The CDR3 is CASSAARDRGTDTQYF. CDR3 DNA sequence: TGTGCCAGTAGTGCCGCGAGGGACAGGGGGACGGATACGCAGTATTTT.